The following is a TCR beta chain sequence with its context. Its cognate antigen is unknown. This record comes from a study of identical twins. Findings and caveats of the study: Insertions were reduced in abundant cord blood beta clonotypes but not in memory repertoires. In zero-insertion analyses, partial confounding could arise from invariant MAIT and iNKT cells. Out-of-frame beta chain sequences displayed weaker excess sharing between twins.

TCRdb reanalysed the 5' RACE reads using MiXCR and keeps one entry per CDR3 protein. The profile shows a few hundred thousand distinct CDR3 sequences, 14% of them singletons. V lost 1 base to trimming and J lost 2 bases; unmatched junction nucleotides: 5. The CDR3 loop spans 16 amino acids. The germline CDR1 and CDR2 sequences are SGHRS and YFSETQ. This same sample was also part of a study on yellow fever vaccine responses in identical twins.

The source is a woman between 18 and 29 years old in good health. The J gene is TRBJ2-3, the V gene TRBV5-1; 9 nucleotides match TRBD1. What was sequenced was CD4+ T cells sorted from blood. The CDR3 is CASSLTGTGPTDTQYF. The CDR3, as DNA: TGCGCCAGCAGCTTGACCGGGACAGGGCCCACAGATACGCAGTATTTT.